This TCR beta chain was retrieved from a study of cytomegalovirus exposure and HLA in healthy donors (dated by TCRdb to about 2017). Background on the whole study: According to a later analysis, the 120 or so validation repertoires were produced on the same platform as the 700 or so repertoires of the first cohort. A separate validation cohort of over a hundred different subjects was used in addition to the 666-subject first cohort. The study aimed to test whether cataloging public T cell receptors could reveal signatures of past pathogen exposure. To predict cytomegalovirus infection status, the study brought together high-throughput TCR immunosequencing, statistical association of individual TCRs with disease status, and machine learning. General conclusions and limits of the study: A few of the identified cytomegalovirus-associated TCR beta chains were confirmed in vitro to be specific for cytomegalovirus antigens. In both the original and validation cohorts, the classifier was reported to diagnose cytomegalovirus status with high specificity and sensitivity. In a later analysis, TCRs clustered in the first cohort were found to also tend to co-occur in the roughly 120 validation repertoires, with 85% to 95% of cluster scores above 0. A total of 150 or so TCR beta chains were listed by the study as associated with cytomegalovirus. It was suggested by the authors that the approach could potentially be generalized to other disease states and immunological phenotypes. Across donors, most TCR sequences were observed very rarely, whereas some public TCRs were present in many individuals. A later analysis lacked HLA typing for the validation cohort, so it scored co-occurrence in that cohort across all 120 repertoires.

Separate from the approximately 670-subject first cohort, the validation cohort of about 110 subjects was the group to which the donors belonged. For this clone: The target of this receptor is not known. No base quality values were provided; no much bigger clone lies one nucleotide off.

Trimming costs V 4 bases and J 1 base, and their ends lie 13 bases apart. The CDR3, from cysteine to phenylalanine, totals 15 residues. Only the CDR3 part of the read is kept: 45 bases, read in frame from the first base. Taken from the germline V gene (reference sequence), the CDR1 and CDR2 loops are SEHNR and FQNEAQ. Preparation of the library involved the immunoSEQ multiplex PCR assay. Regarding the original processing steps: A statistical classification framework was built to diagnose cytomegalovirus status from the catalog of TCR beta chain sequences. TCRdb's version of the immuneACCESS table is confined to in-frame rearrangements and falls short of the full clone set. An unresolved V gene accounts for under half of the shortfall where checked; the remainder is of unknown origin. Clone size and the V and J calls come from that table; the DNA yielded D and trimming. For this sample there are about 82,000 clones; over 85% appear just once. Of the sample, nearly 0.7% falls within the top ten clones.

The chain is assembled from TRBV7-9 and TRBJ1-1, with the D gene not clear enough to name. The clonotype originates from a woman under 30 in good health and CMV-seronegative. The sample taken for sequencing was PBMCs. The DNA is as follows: TGTGCCAGCAGCTCATCCGGGGTCCCGAACACTGAAGCTTTCTTT. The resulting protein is CASSSSGVPNTEAFF. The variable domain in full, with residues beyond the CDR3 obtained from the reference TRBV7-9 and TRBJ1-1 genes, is DTGVSQNPRHKITKRGQNVTFRCDPISEHNRLYWYRQTLGQGPEFLTYFQNEAQLEKSRLLSDRFSAERPKGSFSTLEIQRTEQGDSAMYLCASSSSGVPNTEAFFGQGTRLTVV.